The 24 T cell receptor beta chains presented below share a single source sample, sequenced in a study of Ad26.COV2.S vaccination and SARS-CoV-2 variants. Produced via immunoSEQ multiplex PCR; TCRdb's table is partial and in-frame only. The table lists roughly 250,000 clones, around nine tenths of them singletons. Treatment defined: around 19 received Ad26.COV2.S at low or high dose, single or two shots; a few received placebo; per-sample allocation not given. At day 63 after the first vaccine or placebo injection, samples were drawn. The source material was peripheral blood, sampled in a trial of Ad26.COV2.S vaccine versus placebo. These receptors originate from a person aged 18-60 years who received the Ad26.COV2.S COVID-19 vaccine or a placebo.

V gene TRBV5-1 combines with J gene TRBJ1-6, with D maybe TRBD1 (5 bases). The CDR3 runs 17 residues. V was cut by 4 bases and J by 0 bases, with 14 bases left in between. CDR1 SGHRS and CDR2 YFSETQ come from the germline V gene. CDR3 nucleotides: TGCGCCAGCAGCACACAGGTAGTCTCCTCCTATAATTCACCCCTCCACTTT. It translates to CASSTQVVSSYNSPLHF. Filled out from reference TRBV5-1 and TRBJ1-6, the complete variable domain reads KAGVTQTPRYLIKTRGQQVTLSCSPISGHRSVSWYQQTPGQGLQFLFEYFSETQRNKGNFPGRFSGRQFSNSRSEMNVSTLELGDSALYLCASSTQVVSSYNSPLHFGNGTRLTVT.

The chain combines TRBV14 with TRBJ1-6; D is ambiguous. The length of the CDR3 is 13 residues. Germline loops: CDR1 SGHDN, CDR2 FVKESK. V lost 4 bases to trimming and J lost 6 bases, with 7 bases between them. CDR3 bases: TGTGCCAGCAGCCGGGCCCTTAATTCACCCCTCCACTTT. Protein: CASSRALNSPLHF.

The chain recombines TRBV30 with TRBJ1-1; possibly TRBD1 for D (5 bases). V lost 2 bases and J lost 0, with 10 bases in between. Per germline, CDR1 GTSNPN and CDR2 SVGIG (reference sequence). CDR3 length: 14 amino acids. The chain's CDR3 is CAWSTSTVNTEAFF. The DNA for the CDR3 is TGTGCCTGGAGTACATCGACAGTGAACACTGAAGCTTTCTTT.

This clone was detected once. The chain employs TRBV29-1 and TRBJ2-2; D not certain. Per germline, CDR1 SQVTM and CDR2 ANQGSEA. Trimming took off 5 bases at V and 4 bases at J, with 11 bases between the two ends. The CDR3 has 13 residues. The CDR3 DNA sequence: TGCAGCGTTTCTCCCGATTTCACCGGGGAGCTGTTTTTT. The encoded protein is CSVSPDFTGELFF.

Only a few counts were recorded for this clone. Relative to the germline gene, one junction end is altered; a read error may explain this. This rearrangement joins TRBV10-3 to TRBJ1-3; perhaps TRBD1 as D (6 bases). The V gene's germline CDR1 is ENHRY and CDR2 SYGVKD. The CDR3 loop spans 13 amino acids. The CDR3, as DNA: TGTGCCATCAGTGAGTCCGGGGGCAGGCTCCCGGGTTTT. This gives the protein CAISESGGRLPGF.

The rearrangement links TRBV6-5 to TRBJ2-7; 7 bases are shared with TRBD1. Germline V gene lookup returns CDR1 MNHEY and CDR2 SVGAGI. J was trimmed by 5 bases and V by 5 bases; bases with no gene match: 6. CDR3 length: 13 amino acids. CDR3 bases: TGTGCCAGCAGTAGGACAGGAGACGACGAGCAGTACTTC. Its protein product is CASSRTGDDEQYF.

The genes are TRBV10-3 and TRBJ1-1; TRBD1 aligns across 10 bases. Germline V CDR1 and CDR2: ENHRY, SYGVKD. The CDR3 spans 17 residues. Trimming removed 6 bases from V and 4 bases from J; junction bases left unmatched: 14. Here the CDR3 DNA reads TGTGCCATCAGCTCTTTACAGACAGGGGGCGTAGGCACTGAAGCTTTCTTT. Protein product: CAISSLQTGGVGTEAFF.

This chain connects TRBV29-1 to TRBJ1-3, with D unclear. CDR3 length: 13 amino acids. Trimming cost V 6 bases and J 2 bases, with 11 bases left between them. The germline gives CDR1 SQVTM, CDR2 ANQGSEA. The CDR3 DNA reads TGCAGCGTCGCGAGCGACCCTGGAAACACCATATATTTT. Amino acids: CSVASDPGNTIYF.

The J gene is TRBJ2-2, the V gene TRBV24-1, with 8 bases fitting TRBD2. Trimming at V came to 5 bases and at J to 5 bases, leaving 9 bases not matched to a gene. CDR3 length equals 16 residues. CDR1 is KGHDR, CDR2 SFDVKD, per germline. The CDR3: CATSAREGLLTGELFF. The CDR3 DNA reads as TGTGCCACCAGTGCCCGGGAGGGCCTGTTGACCGGGGAGCTGTTTTTT.

This clone occurred once. The chain employs TRBV6-5 and TRBJ2-7, with D tentatively TRBD2 (5 bases). CDR3 length: 16 residues. Per germline, CDR1 MNHEY and CDR2 SVGAGI. V shed 2 bases and J shed 7 bases, with 21 bases lying between them. The CDR3 spells CASSYDWRTRFREQYF. The CDR3 coding sequence is TGTGCCAGCAGTTACGACTGGAGGACCCGGTTTAGGGAGCAGTACTTC.

The chain is built from TRBV19 and TRBJ1-2; 11 nucleotides line up with TRBD1. The V gene's germline CDR1 is LNHDA and CDR2 SQIVND (reference sequence). The CDR3 length is 13 residues. V was pared by 9 bases and J by 3 bases, with 3 bases of the junction left unmatched. This chain's CDR3 is CASGQGAYYGYTF. The CDR3 coding sequence is TGTGCCAGCGGACAGGGGGCATACTATGGCTACACCTTC.

The table lists this clone with a count of one. The rearrangement links TRBV7-9 to TRBJ2-5; 7 nucleotides align to TRBD1. After removal of 4 bases from V and 3 bases from J, the junction contained 8 bases not matched to a gene. The CDR3 totals 15 residues. CDR1 is SEHNR, CDR2 FQNEAQ, per germline (reference sequence). The CDR3 nucleotides read TGTGCCAGCAGCTCCTTACAGGGGCGGGAAGAGACCCAGTACTTC. This sequence encodes CASSSLQGREETQYF.

The chain joins TRBV28 to TRBJ2-2; D gene ambiguous. The germline CDR1 and CDR2 sequences are MDHEN and SYDVKM. Trimming stripped 3 bases from V and 1 base from J, with 9 bases between. The CDR3 totals 15 residues. As DNA, the CDR3 is TGTGCCAGCAGTTTCCCACAGTTGAACACCGGGGAGCTGTTTTTT. It is translated as CASSFPQLNTGELFF.

The chain joins TRBV7-2 to TRBJ2-1; D gene uncertain. The CDR3 is 15 amino acids. Germline lookup yields CDR1 SGHTA and CDR2 FQGNSA. The V end was cut by 5 bases, the J end by 4 bases, with 15 bases between. The CDR3, as DNA: TGTGCCAGCAGCCCTCGCCGAGGCGCATACAATGAGCAGTTCTTC. This translates into CASSPRRGAYNEQFF. Drawing the rest from reference TRBV7-2 and TRBJ2-1, the complete variable domain is GAGVSQSPSNKVTEKGKDVELRCDPISGHTALYWYRQSLGQGLEFLIYFQGNSAPDKSGLPSDRFSAERTGGSVSTLTIQRTQQEDSAVYLCASSPRRGAYNEQFFGPGTRLTVL.

The chain carries TRBV10-3 and TRBJ2-7; 9 bases map to TRBD2. CDR3 size: 14 residues. V was clipped by 4 bases and J by 2 bases; unmatched bases: 3. The germline gives CDR1 ENHRY, CDR2 SYGVKD. CDR3 sequence: CAISAGGGAYEQYF. As DNA, the CDR3 is TGTGCCATCAGTGCTGGCGGGGGGGCCTACGAGCAGTACTTC.

The chain is built from TRBV27 and TRBJ2-2, with 9 bases identical to TRBD1. The CDR3 runs 16 residues. CDR1 is MNHEY, CDR2 SMNVEV, per germline (reference sequence). Trimming cost V 6 bases and J 6 bases; bases outside gene matches: 11. CDR3 amino acids: CASRSPYRQGAGELFF. Written as DNA, the CDR3 is TGTGCCAGCAGGAGCCCCTACCGACAGGGGGCCGGGGAGCTGTTTTTT.

This chain uses TRBV27 with TRBJ1-6, with 8 nucleotides matching TRBD1. Germline CDR1 and CDR2: MNHEY and SMNVEV (reference sequence). V shed 4 bases, J shed 0 bases, and the junction held 2 bases outside the gene matches. This CDR3 spans 16 amino acids. The chain's CDR3 is CASSSGQGSYNSPLHF. The CDR3 DNA reads TGTGCCAGCAGTTCCGGACAGGGCTCCTATAATTCACCCCTCCACTTT.

The chain employs TRBV6-5 and TRBJ2-1, with 7 bases aligning to TRBD2. Germline trimming cut 5 bases from V and 6 bases from J; bases unmatched to any gene: 10. Germline values: CDR1 MNHEY, CDR2 SVGAGI. This CDR3 has 15 amino acids. CDR3 coding DNA: TGTGCCAGCAGTCTGGCGGGAGTATCAGGCAATGAGCAGTTCTTC. It translates to CASSLAGVSGNEQFF.

The chain joins TRBV19 to TRBJ2-7; tentative D call: TRBD2 (6 bases). CDR1 LNHDA and CDR2 SQIVND come from the germline V gene (reference sequence). Deletions cut 6 bases from V and 1 base from J, with 13 bases between. This CDR3 comprises 14 residues. The CDR3 nucleotides are TGTGCCAGTAGCCGTGATGGACTATCCTACGAGCAGTACGTC. Its protein is CASSRDGLSYEQYV.

This rearrangement joins TRBV9 to TRBJ1-1, with D unresolved. The V gene's germline CDR1 is SGDLS and CDR2 YYNGEE. Trimming removed 0 bases at V and 1 base at J, with 4 bases between. The CDR3 loop spans 13 amino acids. Written as DNA, the CDR3 is TGTGCCAGCAGCGTAGACCGGAACACTGAAGCTTTCTTT. Protein sequence: CASSVDRNTEAFF.

This clone appeared a single time. The chain couples TRBV9 to TRBJ1-1, with TRBD1 as a possible D gene (5 bases). The CDR3 is 14 residues long. Germline lookup yields CDR1 SGDLS and CDR2 YYNGEE. Between the trimmed V and J ends, which lost 0 bases and 1 base, there was a span of 7 bases. This chain's CDR3 is CASSVGGENTEAFF. The CDR3 coding sequence is TGTGCCAGCAGCGTAGGGGGGGAGAACACTGAAGCTTTCTTT.

The genes are TRBV5-6 and TRBJ1-1; 11 bases map to TRBD1. Per the germline V gene, CDR1 is SGHDT and CDR2 is YYEEEE. The V segment lost 4 bases and the J segment 8 bases; nucleotides outside the gene matches: 7. The CDR3 length is 14 residues. The CDR3 sequence: CASSPGQGAREAFF. In DNA, the CDR3 is TGTGCCAGCAGCCCCGGACAGGGGGCAAGAGAAGCTTTCTTT. Using reference TRBV5-6 and TRBJ1-1 for the parts outside the CDR3, the full variable domain is DAGVTQSPTHLIKTRGQQVTLRCSPKSGHDTVSWYQQALGQGPQFIFQYYEEEERQRGNFPDRFSGHQFPNYSSELNVNALLLGDSALYLCASSPGQGAREAFFGQGTRLTVV.

The chain recombines TRBV2 with TRBJ2-2, with D possibly being TRBD2 (6 bases). The V end lost 6 bases, the J end lost 1 base, and 12 bases lay between the germline ends. Germline V gives CDR1 SNHLY, CDR2 FYNNEI. CDR3 length equals 15 residues. CDR3 in amino acids: CASSRQGLNTGELFF. The DNA for the CDR3 is TGTGCCAGCAGCCGGCAGGGACTGAACACCGGGGAGCTGTTTTTT.

The chain is built from TRBV2 and TRBJ1-2, with a weak D call TRBD1 (6 bases). This CDR3 has 15 residues. The germline CDR1 and CDR2 sequences are SNHLY and FYNNEI. Trimming removed 1 base from V and 4 bases from J, with 13 bases in between. CDR3 amino acids: CASSEVVRGTYGYTF. The CDR3 nucleotides read TGTGCCAGCAGTGAAGTGGTCAGGGGAACCTATGGCTACACCTTC.